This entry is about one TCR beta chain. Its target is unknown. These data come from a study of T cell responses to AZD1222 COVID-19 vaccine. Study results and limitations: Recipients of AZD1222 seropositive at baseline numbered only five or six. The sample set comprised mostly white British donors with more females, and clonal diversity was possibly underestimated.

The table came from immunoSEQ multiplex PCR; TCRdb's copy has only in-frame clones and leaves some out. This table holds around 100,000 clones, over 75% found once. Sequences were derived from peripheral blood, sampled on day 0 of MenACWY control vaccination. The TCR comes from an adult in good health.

The CDR3 loop reads CASSVQGDLNTEAFF. The DNA of the CDR3 is TGTGCCAGCAGCGTTCAGGGGGACCTGAACACTGAAGCTTTCTTT. This chain links TRBV5-5 with TRBJ1-1, with 7 bases aligning to TRBD1. Trimming at V came to 4 bases and at J to 0 bases, leaving 6 bases not matched to a gene. Looked up from germline, CDR1 is SGHKS and CDR2 is YYEKEE (reference sequence). The CDR3 totals 15 residues.